This TCR beta chain was found in a study of T cell changes during pregnancy in multiple sclerosis. Clones were read by immunoSEQ multiplex PCR, and TCRdb kept only the in-frame ones, dropping some. The table records approximately 110,000 clones, 92% of them present only once. The source material was peripheral blood, sampled in the third trimester of pregnancy. This sequence originates from a female donor with multiple sclerosis, enrolled in a pregnancy study.

The CDR3 sequence: CASSLIVGQNTEAFF. The CDR3 DNA reads TGTGCCAGCAGCTTAATAGTGGGCCAGAACACTGAAGCTTTCTTT. The gene calls are TRBV7-3 and TRBJ1-1; D remains ambiguous. The V end lost 1 base, the J end lost 1 base, and 10 bases lay between the germline ends. Germline values: CDR1 SGHTA, CDR2 FQGTGA. There are 15 residues in the CDR3.